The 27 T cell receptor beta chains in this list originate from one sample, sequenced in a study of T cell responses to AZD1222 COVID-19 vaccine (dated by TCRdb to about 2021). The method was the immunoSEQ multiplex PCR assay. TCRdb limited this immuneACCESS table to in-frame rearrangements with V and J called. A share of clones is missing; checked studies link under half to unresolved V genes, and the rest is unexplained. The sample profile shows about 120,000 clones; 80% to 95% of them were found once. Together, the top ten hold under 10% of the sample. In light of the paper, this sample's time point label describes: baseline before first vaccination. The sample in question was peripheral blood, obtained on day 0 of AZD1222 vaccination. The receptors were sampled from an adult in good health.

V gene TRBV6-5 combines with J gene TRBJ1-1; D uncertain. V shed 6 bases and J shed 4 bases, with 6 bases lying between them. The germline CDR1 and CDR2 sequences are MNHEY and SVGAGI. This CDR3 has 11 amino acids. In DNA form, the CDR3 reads TGTGCCAGCAGGGATGTCACTGAAGCTTTCTTT. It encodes CASRDVTEAFF.

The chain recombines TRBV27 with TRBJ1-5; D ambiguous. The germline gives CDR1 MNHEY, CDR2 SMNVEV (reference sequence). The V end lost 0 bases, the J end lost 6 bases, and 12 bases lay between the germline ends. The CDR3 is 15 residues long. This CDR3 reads CASSLSVGRGQPQHF. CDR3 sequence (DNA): TGTGCCAGCAGTTTATCGGTCGGTCGGGGTCAGCCCCAGCATTTT.

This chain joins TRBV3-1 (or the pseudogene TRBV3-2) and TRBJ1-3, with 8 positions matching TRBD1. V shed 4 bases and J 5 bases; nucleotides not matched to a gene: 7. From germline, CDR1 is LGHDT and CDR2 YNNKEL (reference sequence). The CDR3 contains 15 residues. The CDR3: CASSPWTGRRNTIYF. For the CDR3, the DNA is TGTGCCAGCAGCCCATGGACAGGGCGCAGAAACACCATATATTTT.

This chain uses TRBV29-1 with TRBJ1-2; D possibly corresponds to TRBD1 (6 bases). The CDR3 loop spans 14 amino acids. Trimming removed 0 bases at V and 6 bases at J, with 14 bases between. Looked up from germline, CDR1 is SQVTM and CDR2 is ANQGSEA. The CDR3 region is CSVEDLGAGDGYTF. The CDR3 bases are TGCAGCGTTGAAGATCTGGGCGCAGGGGATGGCTACACCTTC.

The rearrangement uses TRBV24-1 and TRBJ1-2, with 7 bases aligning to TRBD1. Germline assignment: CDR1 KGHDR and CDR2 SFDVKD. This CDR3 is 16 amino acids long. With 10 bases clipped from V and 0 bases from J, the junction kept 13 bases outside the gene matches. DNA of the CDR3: TGTGCCACAAAATGGCGGGACAGCCTTTCTAACTATGGCTACACCTTC. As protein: CATKWRDSLSNYGYTF.

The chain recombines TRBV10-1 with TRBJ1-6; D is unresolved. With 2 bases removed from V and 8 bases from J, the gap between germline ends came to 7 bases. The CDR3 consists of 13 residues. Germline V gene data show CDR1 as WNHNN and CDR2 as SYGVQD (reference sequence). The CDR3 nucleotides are TGCGCCAGCAGTGAGGGGCGGTATTCACCCCTCCACTTT. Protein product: CASSEGRYSPLHF.

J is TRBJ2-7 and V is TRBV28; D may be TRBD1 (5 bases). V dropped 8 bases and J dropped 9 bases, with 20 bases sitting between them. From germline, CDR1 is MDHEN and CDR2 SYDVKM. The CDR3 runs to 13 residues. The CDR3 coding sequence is TGTGCCAGCGGGGCCGGGTCCACCCGAAGGCAGTACTTC. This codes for CASGAGSTRRQYF. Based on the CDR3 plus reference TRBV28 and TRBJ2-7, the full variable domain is DVKVTQSSRYLVKRTGEKVFLECVQDMDHENMFWYRQDPGLGLRLIYFSYDVKMKEKGDIPEGYSVSREKKERFSLILESASTNQTSMYLCASGAGSTRRQYFGPGTRLTVT.

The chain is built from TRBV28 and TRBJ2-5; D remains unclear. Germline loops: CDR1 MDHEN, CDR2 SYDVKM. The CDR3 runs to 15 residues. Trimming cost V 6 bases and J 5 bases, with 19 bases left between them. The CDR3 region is CASSPGPRPWETQYF. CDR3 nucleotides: TGTGCCAGCAGCCCCGGGCCACGGCCCTGGGAGACCCAGTACTTC.

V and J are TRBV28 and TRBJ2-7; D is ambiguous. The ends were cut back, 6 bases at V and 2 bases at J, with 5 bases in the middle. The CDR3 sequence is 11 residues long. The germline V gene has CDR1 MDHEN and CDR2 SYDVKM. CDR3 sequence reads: CASSRTYEQYF. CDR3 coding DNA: TGTGCCAGCAGCCGTACCTACGAGCAGTACTTC.

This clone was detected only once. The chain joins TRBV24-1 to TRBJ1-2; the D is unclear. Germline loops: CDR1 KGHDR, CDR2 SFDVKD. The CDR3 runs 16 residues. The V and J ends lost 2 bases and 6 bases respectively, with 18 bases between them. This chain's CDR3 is CATSDSRISYTDGYTF. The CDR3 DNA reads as TGTGCCACCAGTGATTCCCGTATAAGCTACACAGATGGCTACACCTTC.

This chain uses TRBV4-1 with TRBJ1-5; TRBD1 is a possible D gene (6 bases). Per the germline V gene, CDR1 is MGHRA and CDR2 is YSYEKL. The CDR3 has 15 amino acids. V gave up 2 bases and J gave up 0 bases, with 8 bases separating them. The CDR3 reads CASSQKDSSNQPQHF. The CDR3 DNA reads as TGCGCCAGCAGCCAAAAGGACAGTAGCAATCAGCCCCAGCATTTT.

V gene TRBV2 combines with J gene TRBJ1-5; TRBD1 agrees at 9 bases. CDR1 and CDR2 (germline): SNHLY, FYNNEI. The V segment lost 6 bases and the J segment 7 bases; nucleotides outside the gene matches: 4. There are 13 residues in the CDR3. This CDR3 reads CASSTGGYQPQHF. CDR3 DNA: TGTGCCAGCAGCACAGGGGGCTACCAGCCCCAGCATTTT.

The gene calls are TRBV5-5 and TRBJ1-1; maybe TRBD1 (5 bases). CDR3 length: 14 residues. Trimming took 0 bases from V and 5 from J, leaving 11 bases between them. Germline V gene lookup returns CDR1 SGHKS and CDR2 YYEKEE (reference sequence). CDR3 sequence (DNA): TGTGCCAGCAGCTTGGGGCAGGGTTGGACTGAAGCTTTCTTT. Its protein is CASSLGQGWTEAFF.

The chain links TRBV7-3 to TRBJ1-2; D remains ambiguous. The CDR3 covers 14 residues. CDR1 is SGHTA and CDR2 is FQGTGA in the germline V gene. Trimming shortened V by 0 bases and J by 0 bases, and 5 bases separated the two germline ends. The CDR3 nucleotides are TGTGCCAGCAGCTTAACTTCATCTAACTATGGCTACACCTTC. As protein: CASSLTSSNYGYTF.

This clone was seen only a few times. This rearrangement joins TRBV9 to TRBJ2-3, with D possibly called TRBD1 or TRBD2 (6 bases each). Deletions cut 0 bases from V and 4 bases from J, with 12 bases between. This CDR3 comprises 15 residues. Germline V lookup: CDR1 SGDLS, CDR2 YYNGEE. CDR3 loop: CASSVAGAPADTQYF. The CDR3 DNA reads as TGTGCCAGCAGCGTAGCGGGGGCCCCGGCAGATACGCAGTATTTT.

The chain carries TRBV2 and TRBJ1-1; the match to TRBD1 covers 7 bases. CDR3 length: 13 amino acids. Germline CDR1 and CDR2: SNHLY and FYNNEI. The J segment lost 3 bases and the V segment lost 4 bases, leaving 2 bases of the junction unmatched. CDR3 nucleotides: TGTGCCAGCAGTGGACAGGGATACACTGAAGCTTTCTTT. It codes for CASSGQGYTEAFF.

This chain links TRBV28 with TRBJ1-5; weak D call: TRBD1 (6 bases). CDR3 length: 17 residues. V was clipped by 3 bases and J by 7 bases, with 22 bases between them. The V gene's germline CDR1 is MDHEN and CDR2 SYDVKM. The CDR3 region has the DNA TGTGCCAGCAGTTTCCCACCGGGACAAAAAGGGGTGCAGCCCCAGCATTTT. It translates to CASSFPPGQKGVQPQHF.

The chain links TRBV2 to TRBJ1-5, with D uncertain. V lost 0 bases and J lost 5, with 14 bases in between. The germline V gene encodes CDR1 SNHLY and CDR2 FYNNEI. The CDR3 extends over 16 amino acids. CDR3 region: CASSEALPVNYQPQHF. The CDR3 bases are TGTGCCAGCAGTGAAGCGCTTCCGGTCAATTATCAGCCCCAGCATTTT. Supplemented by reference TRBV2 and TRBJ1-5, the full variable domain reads EPEVTQTPSHQVTQMGQEVILRCVPISNHLYFYWYRQILGQKVEFLVSFYNNEISEKSEIFDDQFSVERPDGSNFTLKIRSTKLEDSAMYFCASSEALPVNYQPQHFGDGTRLSIL.

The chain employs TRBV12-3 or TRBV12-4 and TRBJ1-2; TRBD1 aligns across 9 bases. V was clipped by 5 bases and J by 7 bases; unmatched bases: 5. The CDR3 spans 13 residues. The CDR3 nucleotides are TGTGCCAGCAGTCCGGACAGGGGACGTGGCTACACCTTC. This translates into CASSPDRGRGYTF.

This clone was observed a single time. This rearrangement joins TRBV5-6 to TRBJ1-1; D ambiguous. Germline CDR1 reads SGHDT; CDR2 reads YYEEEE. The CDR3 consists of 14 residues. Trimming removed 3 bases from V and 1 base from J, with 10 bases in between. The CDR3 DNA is TGTGCCAGCAGCTGGGTCAGGAAGAACACTGAAGCTTTCTTT. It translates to CASSWVRKNTEAFF.

This chain's CDR3 is CASSILAGGTYEQYF. The CDR3 DNA is TGTGCCAGCAGTATACTAGCGGGGGGGACCTACGAGCAGTACTTC. J is TRBJ2-7 and V is TRBV6-6; 13 bases agree with TRBD2. Germline CDR1 MNHNY, CDR2 SVGAGI (reference sequence). This CDR3 has 15 amino acids. V dropped 5 bases and J dropped 2; count of bases not matched to a gene: 3.

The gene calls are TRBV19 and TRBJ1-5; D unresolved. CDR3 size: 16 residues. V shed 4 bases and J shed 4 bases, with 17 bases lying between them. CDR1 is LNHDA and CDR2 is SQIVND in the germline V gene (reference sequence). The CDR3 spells CASSTPGRGLNQPQHF. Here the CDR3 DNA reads TGTGCCAGTAGTACCCCCGGGCGGGGTCTGAATCAGCCCCAGCATTTT.

The CDR3 bases are TGTGCCAGCAGGGGAGGGATCACTAACTATGGCTACACCTTC. As protein: CASRGGITNYGYTF. The V call is TRBV6-5, the J call TRBJ1-2; unclear D gene. CDR1 and CDR2 from the germline V gene are MNHEY and SVGAGI. Trimming removed 6 bases at V and 0 bases at J, with 11 bases between. This CDR3 region has 14 residues.

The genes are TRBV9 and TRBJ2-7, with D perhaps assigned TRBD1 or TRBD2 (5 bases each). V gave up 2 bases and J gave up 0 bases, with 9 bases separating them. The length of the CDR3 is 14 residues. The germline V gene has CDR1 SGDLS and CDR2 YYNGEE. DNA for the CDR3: TGTGCCAGCAGCGTCCGGGACGGCTCCTACGAGCAGTACTTC. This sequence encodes CASSVRDGSYEQYF.

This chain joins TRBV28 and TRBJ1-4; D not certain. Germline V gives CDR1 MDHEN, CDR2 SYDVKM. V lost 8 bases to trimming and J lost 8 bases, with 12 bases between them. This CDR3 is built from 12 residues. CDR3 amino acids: CASRSPGEKLFF. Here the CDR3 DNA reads TGTGCCAGCCGGAGCCCTGGGGAAAAACTGTTTTTT.

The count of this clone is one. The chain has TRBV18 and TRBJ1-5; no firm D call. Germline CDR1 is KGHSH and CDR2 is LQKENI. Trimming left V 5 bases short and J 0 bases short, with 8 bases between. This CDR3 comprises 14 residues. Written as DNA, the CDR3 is TGTGCCAGCTCAGGAGATTATAGCAATCAGCCCCAGCATTTT. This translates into CASSGDYSNQPQHF.

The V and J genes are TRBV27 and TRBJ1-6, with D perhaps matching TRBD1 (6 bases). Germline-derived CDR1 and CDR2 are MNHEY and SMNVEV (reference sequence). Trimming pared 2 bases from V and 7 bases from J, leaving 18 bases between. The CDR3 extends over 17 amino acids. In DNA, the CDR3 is TGTGCCAGCAGTTTAGAAGCAGGGCAGGGGTGGAATTCACCCCTCCACTTT. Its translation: CASSLEAGQGWNSPLHF.